A single sample gave rise to the 18 T cell receptor beta chains below, sequenced in a study of T-cell reconstitution after alpha-beta-depleted transplantation in children. Construction of the TCRbeta library involved unique molecular identifiers. TCRdb re-analysed the PCR reads in MiXCR, keeping a single row per CDR3 protein. This sample yields more than 400,000 distinct CDR3 sequences, of which roughly two fifths are seen a single time; under 35% belongs to the top ten. The material was PBMCs, obtained before TCRalphabeta/CD19-depleted stem cell transplant. The receptors were gathered from a girl aged 2-10 years with aplastic anemia, due to receive a stem cell transplant.

The V call is TRBV29-1, the J call TRBJ2-5; TRBD2 is a possible D gene (6 bases). Trimming took off 4 bases at V and 1 base at J, with 10 bases between the two ends. The CDR3 runs to 13 residues. Germline CDR1 and CDR2: SQVTM and ANQGSEA. The CDR3: CSVARGSQETQYF. Here the CDR3 DNA reads TGCAGCGTTGCTCGGGGGAGCCAAGAGACCCAGTACTTC.

This clonotype was picked up a small number of times. The chain employs TRBV15 and TRBJ1-5; D remains ambiguous. Germline V gene data show CDR1 as LNHNV and CDR2 as YYDKDF (reference sequence). The V end lost 0 bases, the J end lost 9 bases, and 9 bases lay between the germline ends. The length of the CDR3 is 13 residues. CDR3 coding DNA: TGTGCCACCAGCAGAGATATCCACCCGCCCCAGCATTTT. This sequence encodes CATSRDIHPPQHF.

There are a few counts of this clonotype. This chain connects TRBV6-1 to TRBJ2-3, with 14 bases fitting TRBD2. The J segment lost 5 bases and the V segment lost 8 bases, leaving 0 bases of the junction unmatched. The germline V gene encodes CDR1 MNHNS and CDR2 SASEGT. The CDR3 extends over 13 amino acids. CDR3 sequence: CASGTSGRDTQYF. The CDR3 region has the DNA TGTGCCAGCGGGACTAGCGGGAGAGATACGCAGTATTTT.

The rearrangement links TRBV10-3 to TRBJ1-2; D is unclear. V dropped 4 bases and J dropped 6 bases, with 3 bases sitting between them. Germline V gives CDR1 ENHRY, CDR2 SYGVKD. This CDR3 has 10 amino acids. CDR3 loop: CAISGDGYTF. The CDR3 bases are TGTGCCATCAGTGGCGATGGCTACACCTTC.

The genes are TRBV20-1 and TRBJ2-1, with 9 bases lining up with TRBD2. J lost 0 bases, V lost 3 bases, and 6 bases had no gene match. Germline V gene lookup returns CDR1 DFQATT and CDR2 SNEGSKA (reference sequence). The CDR3 contains 16 residues. In nucleotides, the CDR3 is TGCAGTGCTAGGGGTTTAGCGGGGGCCTCCTACAATGAGCAGTTCTTC. Translation gives CSARGLAGASYNEQFF.

In its sample, this clonotype was seen a few times. The genes are TRBV20-1 and TRBJ2-5; TRBD2 is a possible D gene (7 bases). Between the trimmed V and J ends, which lost 1 base and 4 bases, there was a span of 10 bases. The CDR3 extends over 13 amino acids. The germline gives CDR1 DFQATT, CDR2 SNEGSKA (reference sequence). CDR3 region: CSARVRGGETQYF. The DNA of the CDR3 is TGCAGTGCTAGAGTTAGGGGGGGAGAGACCCAGTACTTC.

This clonotype was counted at least ten times. The V gene is TRBV29-1, the J gene TRBJ2-1; no clear D. The germline V gene encodes CDR1 SQVTM and CDR2 ANQGSEA. This CDR3 spans 14 amino acids. V was clipped by 3 bases and J by 0 bases, with 9 bases between them. The CDR3 protein is CSVDGVVSYNEQFF. In DNA form, the CDR3 reads TGCAGCGTTGATGGCGTCGTCTCCTACAATGAGCAGTTCTTC.

This clonotype was seen only a few times. The V and J genes are TRBV20-1 and TRBJ1-2; no reliable D call. Trimming stripped 0 bases from V and 6 bases from J, with 17 bases between. The CDR3 loop spans 15 amino acids. Germline V gives CDR1 DFQATT, CDR2 SNEGSKA (reference sequence). CDR3 nucleotides: TGCAGTGCTAGAGATGTGTGGGGTAAAGTCGATGGCTACACCTTC. Its protein product is CSARDVWGKVDGYTF.

Many counts were recorded for this clonotype. The V call is TRBV20-1, the J call TRBJ2-7; 12 nucleotides line up with TRBD2. Germline values: CDR1 DFQATT, CDR2 SNEGSKA (reference sequence). CDR3 length: 16 residues. V was pared by 3 bases and J by 5 bases, with 11 bases of the junction left unmatched. CDR3 bases: TGCAGTGCTAGTTCGCTAGCGGGAGGGAATTTCGACGAGCAGTACTTC. Protein sequence: CSASSLAGGNFDEQYF.

This sequence joins TRBV29-1 and TRBJ1-2; D not certain. This CDR3 comprises 10 residues. Trimming left V 6 bases short and J 6 bases short, with 8 bases between. Germline assignment: CDR1 SQVTM and CDR2 ANQGSEA. Written as DNA, the CDR3 is TGCAGCGTAAATGAAAATGGCTACACCTTC. It translates to CSVNENGYTF.

Points on this clonotype: At one boundary the junction diverges from the germline segment, which might be a read error. The chain is built from TRBV5-1 and TRBJ1-1; the D is unclear. Germline V CDR1 and CDR2: SGHRS, YFSETQ. The CDR3 runs 15 residues. CDR3 nucleotides: TGCGGCAGCAGCTCGGACGGTGGGATGAACACTGAAGCTTTCTTT. Its protein is CGSSSDGGMNTEAFF.

The sample holds many counts of this clonotype. The chain is built from TRBV9 and TRBJ2-3; D unresolved. The ends were cut back, 0 bases at V and 0 bases at J, with 5 bases in the middle. The CDR3 is 14 amino acids. The germline CDR1 and CDR2 sequences are SGDLS and YYNGEE. CDR3 amino acids: CASSVAFSTDTQYF. In DNA, the CDR3 is TGTGCCAGCAGCGTAGCCTTTAGCACAGATACGCAGTATTTT.

This clonotype was recorded a few times. This sequence joins TRBV3-1 and TRBJ2-1, with TRBD1 as a possible D gene (5 bases). The CDR3 is made up of 12 amino acids. V was clipped by 1 base and J by 10 bases, with 8 bases between them. From germline, CDR1 is LGHDT and CDR2 YNNKEL (reference sequence). The CDR3 sequence is CASSQAPGEQFF. The CDR3 coding sequence is TGTGCCAGCAGCCAAGCCCCAGGGGAGCAGTTCTTC.

This sequence joins TRBV5-1 and TRBJ2-1; 9 nucleotides align to TRBD1. Germline V lookup: CDR1 SGHRS, CDR2 YFSETQ. The CDR3 consists of 16 residues. The V gene end was trimmed by 2 bases and the J gene end by 8 bases; junction bases not matched to a gene: 11. CDR3 DNA: TGCGCCAGCAGCTTAAGGACCGGGACAGGGAACCATGAGCAGTTCTTC. Protein product: CASSLRTGTGNHEQFF.

This rearrangement joins TRBV30 to TRBJ2-3; 7 positions agree with TRBD2. The trim removed 0 bases at V and 0 bases at J, leaving 15 bases unmatched. Per germline, CDR1 GTSNPN and CDR2 SVGIG (reference sequence). The CDR3 consists of 19 residues. The CDR3: CAWSVPRGSGLASTDTQYF. The CDR3 DNA sequence: TGTGCCTGGAGTGTACCGAGGGGTAGCGGGCTGGCAAGCACAGATACGCAGTATTTT.

V and J are TRBV9 and TRBJ2-3; 14 bases align to TRBD2. Losses at the gene ends were 0 bases for V and 1 base for J; bases not matched to a gene: 10. The germline gives CDR1 SGDLS, CDR2 YYNGEE. The CDR3 is 20 amino acids. The CDR3 region is CASSVGVGGLAGVGTDTQYF. CDR3 DNA sequence: TGTGCCAGCAGCGTAGGGGTGGGGGGACTAGCGGGAGTTGGCACAGATACGCAGTATTTT.

Only a few counts were recorded for this clonotype. The chain uses TRBV6-5 and TRBJ1-1; 7 bases map to TRBD1. Looked up from germline, CDR1 is MNHEY and CDR2 is SVGAGI. Trimming cost V 5 bases and J 4 bases; bases outside gene matches: 10. The CDR3 extends over 15 amino acids. CDR3 region: CASSLSIRGTTEAFF. CDR3 nucleotide sequence: TGTGCCAGCAGTCTGTCAATCAGGGGGACCACTGAAGCTTTCTTT.

This clonotype showed up just a few times. This sequence joins TRBV7-9 and TRBJ2-3; tentatively, D is TRBD1 (6 bases). Trimming stripped 1 base from V and 4 bases from J, with 18 bases between. CDR1 is SEHNR, CDR2 FQNEAQ, per germline (reference sequence). There are 17 residues in the CDR3. CDR3 loop: CASSLVRGRGRADTQYF. In nucleotides, the CDR3 is TGTGCCAGCAGCTTAGTTCGGGGCAGGGGTCGAGCAGATACGCAGTATTTT. The variable domain in full, with the rest retrieved from reference TRBV7-9 and TRBJ2-3, is DTGVSQNPRHKITKRGQNVTFRCDPISEHNRLYWYRQTLGQGPEFLTYFQNEAQLEKSRLLSDRFSAERPKGSFSTLEIQRTEQGDSAMYLCASSLVRGRGRADTQYFGPGTRLTVL.